Listed below are T cell receptor beta chains from one sample, sequenced in a study of blood T cells in healthy people across ages. TCRdb called the 5' RACE reads again in MiXCR, with one record for every CDR3 protein. This table holds about 1,400,000 distinct CDR3 sequences, around 55% found once. Material for sequencing was blood. These TCRs come from a man between 18 and 29 years old in good health. Both conserved end residues are part of each CDR3. The D gene is left open where the match is weak. The size of a clone is reported for some rows only, either as once, few or many, or as a class for expanded clones.

size: -; J: TRBJ2-1; D: TRBD2; V: TRBV4-2; DNA: TGTGCCAGCAGCCAAAGCGGGAGGGCGTCCTACAATGAGCAGTTCTTC; CDR3: CASSQSGRASYNEQFF
size: once; J: TRBJ1-6; D: TRBD1; V: TRBV12-3/TRBV12-4; DNA: TGTGCCAGCAGTTTGAGGGGTACAGGGGATTCACCCCTCCACTTT; CDR3: CASSLRGTGDSPLHF
size: -; J: TRBJ2-7; D: -; V: TRBV4-2; DNA: TGTGCCAGCAGCCAAGGTACCCAACAGGCCCCGCCGGACTACGAGCAGTACTTC; CDR3: CASSQGTQQAPPDYEQYF
size: -; J: TRBJ1-1; D: -; V: TRBV29-1; DNA: TGCAGCCCCTCGGGTCCCACTGAAGCTTTCTTT; CDR3: CSPSGPTEAFF
size: -; J: TRBJ2-1; D: -; V: TRBV4-2; DNA: TGTGCCAGCAGCCAAAGTAGGTCACCTTCCTACAATGAGCAGTTCTTC; CDR3: CASSQSRSPSYNEQFF
size: few; J: TRBJ2-1; D: -; V: TRBV20-1; DNA: TGCAGTGCTAGAAGACGGGGCAGGAATGAGCAGTTCTTC; CDR3: CSARRRGRNEQFF
size: once; J: TRBJ1-2; D: -; V: TRBV6-6; DNA: TGTGCCAGCAGTTACTCAGGCAGGGAAAGTGGCTACACCTTC; CDR3: CASSYSGRESGYTF
size: -; J: TRBJ2-1; D: TRBD1; V: TRBV5-1; DNA: TGCGCCAGCAGCCTGGGGACGACAGGGTTCTACAATGAGCAGTTCTTC; CDR3: CASSLGTTGFYNEQFF
size: -; J: TRBJ2-5; D: TRBD1; V: TRBV4-1; DNA: TGCGCCAGCAGCAACCGGGACAGTTGGGAGGAGACCCAGTACTTC; CDR3: CASSNRDSWEETQYF
size: few; J: TRBJ2-7; D: TRBD2; V: TRBV29-1; DNA: TGCAGCGTTGGGGGACTAGGCTACGAGCAGTACTTC; CDR3: CSVGGLGYEQYF
size: few; J: TRBJ2-1; D: -; V: TRBV28; DNA: TGTGCCAGCAGCCCAAGGGCAGGATTGGACTGGAGTGAGCAGTTCTTC; CDR3: CASSPRAGLDWSEQFF
size: once; J: TRBJ1-5; D: -; V: TRBV4-3; DNA: TGCGCCAGCAGCCAAGGGGTCGCGAGCAATGAGCCCCAGCATTTT; CDR3: CASSQGVASNEPQHF
size: -; J: TRBJ2-5; D: -; V: TRBV15; DNA: TGTGCCACCACTCGGGCTCGCGGAAACCAAGAGACCCAGTACTTC; CDR3: CATTRARGNQETQYF
size: -; J: TRBJ2-3; D: -; V: TRBV7-2; DNA: TGTGCCAGCCGGAGGAGGGTGACAGATACGCAGTATTTT; CDR3: CASRRRVTDTQYF
size: -; J: TRBJ2-7; D: -; V: TRBV28; DNA: TGTGCCAGCAGTTTTCGGGCAGGGGCGAGAGAGCAGTACTTC; CDR3: CASSFRAGAREQYF
size: -; J: TRBJ2-7; D: -; V: TRBV28; DNA: TGTGCCAGCAGTTTCGACAGCCAGATATTCCTATACGAGCAGTACTTC; CDR3: CASSFDSQIFLYEQYF
size: -; J: TRBJ1-6; D: -; V: TRBV7-9; DNA: TGTGCCAGCAGCCCAGCGGGGGACGGACTACTTTCACCCCTCCACTTT; CDR3: CASSPAGDGLLSPLHF
size: -; J: TRBJ2-2; D: -; V: TRBV29-1; DNA: TGCAGCGTTCTAGTGGGGGGTCCGGGCGGGGAGCTGTTTTTT; CDR3: CSVLVGGPGGELFF
size: few; J: TRBJ2-4; D: -; V: TRBV9; DNA: TGTGCCAGCAGCGTAGTCTTAGGGGGGGAGCAGTACTTC; CDR3: CASSVVLGGEQYF
size: -; J: TRBJ1-5; D: TRBD1; V: TRBV20-1; DNA: TGCAGTGCTAGAGGTCAGGGGGCCAATCAGCCCCAGCATTTT; CDR3: CSARGQGANQPQHF
size: -; J: TRBJ2-7; D: -; V: TRBV5-1; DNA: TGCGCCAGCAGCTTGGGAGGCAGGGAAGGATACGAGCAGTACTTC; CDR3: CASSLGGREGYEQYF
size: -; J: TRBJ1-1; D: TRBD1; V: TRBV25-1; DNA: TGTGCCAGCAGAGTACAGGGGGCTGAAGCTTTCTTT; CDR3: CASRVQGAEAFF
size: -; J: TRBJ2-5; D: -; V: TRBV5-1; DNA: TGCGCCAGCAGCTTGGGCAGCCGTTCCCAAGAGACCCAGTACTTC; CDR3: CASSLGSRSQETQYF
size: -; J: TRBJ2-7; D: -; V: TRBV6-2/TRBV6-3; DNA: TGTGCCAGCTCCCGGACGGACCCCTACGAGCAGTACTTC; CDR3: CASSRTDPYEQYF
size: many; J: TRBJ2-7; D: -; V: TRBV29-1; DNA: TGCAGCGCCGGGGACTCCTACGAGCAGTACTTC; CDR3: CSAGDSYEQYF
size: -; J: TRBJ2-4; D: -; V: TRBV29-1; DNA: TGCAGCGTTGGGGTAGGTCTAGGAGAGCAGTACTTC; CDR3: CSVGVGLGEQYF
size: -; J: TRBJ2-1; D: -; V: TRBV11-3; DNA: TGTGCCAGCAGCCTAATGGGACGTCATGAGCAGTTCTTC; CDR3: CASSLMGRHEQFF
size: once; J: TRBJ2-5; D: -; V: TRBV5-1; DNA: TGCGCCAGCAGCTTCAAAGGACCACAAGAGACCCAGTACTTC; CDR3: CASSFKGPQETQYF
size: -; J: TRBJ1-2; D: -; V: TRBV11-2; DNA: TGTGCCAGCAGCCGGCGGGACACCGATGGCTACACCTTC; CDR3: CASSRRDTDGYTF
size: -; J: TRBJ1-2; D: TRBD1; V: TRBV15; DNA: TGTGCCACCAGCATTCCGGGACAGGGCTCCTTTAACTATGGCTACACCTTC; CDR3: CATSIPGQGSFNYGYTF
size: -; J: TRBJ1-6; D: -; V: TRBV20-1; DNA: TGCAGTGCTAGAGATGGGGCCGATAGCTCCTATAATTCACCCCTCCACTTT; CDR3: CSARDGADSSYNSPLHF
size: -; J: TRBJ2-2; D: -; V: TRBV20-1; DNA: TGCAGTGCTAGTGACAGTCGCACCGGGGAGCTGTTTTTT; CDR3: CSASDSRTGELFF
size: -; J: TRBJ2-5; D: -; V: TRBV24-1; DNA: TGTGCCACCAGTGACTCCGACAGCCAAGAGACCCAGTACTTC; CDR3: CATSDSDSQETQYF
size: -; J: TRBJ2-3; D: -; V: TRBV9; DNA: TGTGCCAGCAGCGTAATAGGGGCAGATACGCAGTATTTT; CDR3: CASSVIGADTQYF
size: -; J: TRBJ1-1; D: -; V: TRBV6-4; DNA: TGTGCCATCACGTACCGGTTGAGGGGACAAGAAGCTTTCTTT; CDR3: CAITYRLRGQEAFF
size: -; J: TRBJ1-4; D: -; V: TRBV2; DNA: TGTGCCAGCAGTAGGGGAACCGAATCTGGGACGAAGGAGGAAAAACTGTTTTTT; CDR3: CASSRGTESGTKEEKLFF
size: -; J: TRBJ1-4; D: TRBD1; V: TRBV5-8; DNA: TGTGCCAGCTTATACAGGGGGAGTGTTGAAAAACTGTTTTTT; CDR3: CASLYRGSVEKLFF
size: -; J: TRBJ1-2; D: TRBD1; V: TRBV4-3; DNA: TGCGCCAGCAGCCGAGCGGGACAGGTTTTTGGGCCAACCCCCTATGGCTACACCTTC; CDR3: CASSRAGQVFGPTPYGYTF
size: -; J: TRBJ2-7; D: -; V: TRBV2; DNA: TGTGCCAGCAGCGAAGGCAGGTGGACCTACGAGCAGTACTTC; CDR3: CASSEGRWTYEQYF